The present T cell receptor (beta chain) was sequenced within a study of CD8+ T cells in alopecia areata. RNA was isolated and reverse transcribed to cDNA, the sequencing template. The assay was immunoSEQ multiplex PCR, and TCRdb's table has in-frame clones only and misses some. Found here are just over 30,000 clones, around two thirds of them singletons; the top ten hold roughly 18%. For this clone: The target antigen is unknown.

Study conclusions and caveats: Against the mouse data, patients shared TCRs less clearly, possibly for HLA reasons. Greater clonality was observed in lesional scalp samples, especially alopecia totalis/universalis, versus normal scalp.

From germline, CDR1 is LNHDA and CDR2 SQIVND (reference sequence). CDR3 size: 14 residues. Trimming removed 5 bases from V and 5 bases from J, with 15 bases in between. The receptor comes from a human donor with alopecia areata. This chain joins TRBV19 and TRBJ1-1; TRBD1 might be the D (5 bases). Material: NKG2D-high CD8+ T cells sorted from blood. CDR3 sequence: CASSRAGIVTEAFF. The CDR3 DNA follows: TGTGCCAGTAGTCGCGCAGGGATAGTGACTGAAGCTTTCTTT.